This TCR beta chain stems from a study of persistence of HIV-infected CD4 T cells. The libraries were made with immunoSEQ version 4 in survey mode. Profiling relied on immunoSEQ multiplex PCR, and the TCRdb table lists in-frame clones only, not all of them. The sample shows about 64,000 clones, about four fifths of them seen only once. Overlapping HIV-1 Gag 15-mer peptides at approximately 0.91 ug per peptide per mL were used. Sorted nonresponding memory CD4+ T cells were CD40L-negative, CD69-negative, CD45RO-high. Donors had undetectable plasma HIV-1 RNA, under 50 copies/mL, for 4+ years. A note on this clone: Antigen: not known.

V dropped 3 bases and J dropped 4; count of bases not matched to a gene: 5. The length of the CDR3 is 15 residues. Germline-derived CDR1 and CDR2 are LNHDA and SQIVND (reference sequence). Specimen: CD4+ T cells sorted from PBMCs after roughly 20-hour stimulation, collected from a patient who received antiretroviral therapy. V is TRBV19 and J is TRBJ1-2; 10 bases agree with TRBD1. The sequence was collected from an adult man with HIV who was CMV-seropositive. CDR3 sequence (DNA): TGTGCCAGTAGTATGATGACAGGGGGCAGCTATGGCTACACCTTC. Protein: CASSMMTGGSYGYTF.